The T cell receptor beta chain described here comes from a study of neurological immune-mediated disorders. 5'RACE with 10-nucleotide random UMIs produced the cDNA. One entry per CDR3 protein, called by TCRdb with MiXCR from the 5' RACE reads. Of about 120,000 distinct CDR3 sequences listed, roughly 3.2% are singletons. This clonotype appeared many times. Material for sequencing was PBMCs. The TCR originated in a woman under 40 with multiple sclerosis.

In DNA, the CDR3 is TGTGCCAGCAGCCAAGCCGGGACAGCCTTCTACGAGCAGTACTTC. Translated: CASSQAGTAFYEQYF. V usage is TRBV14 and J usage is TRBJ2-7; 7 bases align to TRBD1. With V trimmed by 1 base and J by 3 bases, 6 bases remained unmatched. The germline CDR1 and CDR2 sequences are SGHDN and FVKESK. The length of the CDR3 is 15 residues.